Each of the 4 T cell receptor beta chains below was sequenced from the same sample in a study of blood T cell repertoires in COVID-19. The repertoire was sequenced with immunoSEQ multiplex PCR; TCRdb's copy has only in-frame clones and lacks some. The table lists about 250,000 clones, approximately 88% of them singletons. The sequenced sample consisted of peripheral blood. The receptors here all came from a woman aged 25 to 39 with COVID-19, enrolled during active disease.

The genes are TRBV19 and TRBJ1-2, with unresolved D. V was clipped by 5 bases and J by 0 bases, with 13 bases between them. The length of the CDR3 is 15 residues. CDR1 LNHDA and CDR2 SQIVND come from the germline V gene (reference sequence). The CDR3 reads CASSGDRASNYGYTF. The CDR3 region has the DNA TGTGCCAGTAGTGGAGACCGAGCCTCTAACTATGGCTACACCTTC.

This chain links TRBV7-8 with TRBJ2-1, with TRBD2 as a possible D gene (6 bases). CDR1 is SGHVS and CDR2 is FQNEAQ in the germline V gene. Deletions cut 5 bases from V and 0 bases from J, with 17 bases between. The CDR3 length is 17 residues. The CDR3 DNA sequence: TGTGCCAGCAGCCGAGAGTGGACTACCGGCTCCTACAATGAGCAGTTCTTC. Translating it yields CASSREWTTGSYNEQFF.

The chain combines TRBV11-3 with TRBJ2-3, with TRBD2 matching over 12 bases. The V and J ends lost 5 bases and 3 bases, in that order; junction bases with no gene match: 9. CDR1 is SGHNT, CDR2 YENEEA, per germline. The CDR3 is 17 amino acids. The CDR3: CASSPGTSGPATDTQYF. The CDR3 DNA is TGTGCCAGCAGCCCCGGGACTAGCGGGCCGGCAACAGATACGCAGTATTTT.

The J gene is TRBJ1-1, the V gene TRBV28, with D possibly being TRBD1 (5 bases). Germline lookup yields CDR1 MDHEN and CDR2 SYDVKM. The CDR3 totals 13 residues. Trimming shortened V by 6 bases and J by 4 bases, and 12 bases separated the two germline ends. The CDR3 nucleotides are TGTGCCAGCAGAGGCGGCGGGGGCACTGAAGCTTTCTTT. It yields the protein CASRGGGGTEAFF.